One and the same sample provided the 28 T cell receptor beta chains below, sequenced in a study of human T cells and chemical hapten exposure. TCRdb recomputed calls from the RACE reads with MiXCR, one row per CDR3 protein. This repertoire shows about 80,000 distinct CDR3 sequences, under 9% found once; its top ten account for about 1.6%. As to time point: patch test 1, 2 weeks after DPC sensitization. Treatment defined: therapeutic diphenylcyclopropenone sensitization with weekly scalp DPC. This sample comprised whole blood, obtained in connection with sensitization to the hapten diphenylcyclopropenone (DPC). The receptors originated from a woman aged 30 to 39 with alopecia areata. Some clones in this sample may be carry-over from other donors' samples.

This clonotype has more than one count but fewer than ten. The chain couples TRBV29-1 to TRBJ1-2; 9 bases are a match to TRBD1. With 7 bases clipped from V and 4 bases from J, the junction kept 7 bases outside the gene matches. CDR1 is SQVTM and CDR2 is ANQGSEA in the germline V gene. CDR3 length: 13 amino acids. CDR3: CSDQGQGSYGYTF. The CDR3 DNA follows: TGCAGCGATCAGGGACAGGGAAGCTATGGCTACACCTTC.

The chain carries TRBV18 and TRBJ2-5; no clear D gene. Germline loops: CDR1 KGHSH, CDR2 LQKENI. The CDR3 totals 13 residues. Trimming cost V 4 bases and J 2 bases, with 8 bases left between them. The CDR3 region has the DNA TGTGCCAGCTCACGGGGAAGACAAGAGACCCAGTACTTC. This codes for CASSRGRQETQYF.

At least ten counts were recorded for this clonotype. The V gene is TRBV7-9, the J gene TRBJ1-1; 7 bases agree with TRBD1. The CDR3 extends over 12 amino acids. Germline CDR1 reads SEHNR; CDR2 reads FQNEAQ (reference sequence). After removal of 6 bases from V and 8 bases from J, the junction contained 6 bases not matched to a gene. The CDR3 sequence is CASSITGAEAFF. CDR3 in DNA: TGTGCCAGCAGTATTACAGGGGCGGAAGCTTTCTTT.

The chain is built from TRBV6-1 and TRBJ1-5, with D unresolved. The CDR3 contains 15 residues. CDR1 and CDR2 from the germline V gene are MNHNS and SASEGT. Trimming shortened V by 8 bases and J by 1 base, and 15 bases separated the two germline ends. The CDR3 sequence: CASSFAGGSNQPQHF. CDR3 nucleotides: TGTGCCAGCTCCTTTGCGGGAGGGAGCAATCAGCCCCAGCATTTT.

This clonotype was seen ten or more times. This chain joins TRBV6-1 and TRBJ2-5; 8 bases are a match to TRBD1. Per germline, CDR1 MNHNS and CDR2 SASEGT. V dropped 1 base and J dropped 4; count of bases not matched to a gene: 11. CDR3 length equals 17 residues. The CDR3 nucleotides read TGTGCCAGCAGTGAAGAGCCCTCCGGGACAGGTCGAGAGACCCAGTACTTC. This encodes CASSEEPSGTGRETQYF.

In DNA, the CDR3 is TGTGCCAGCAGCCATTTGAATTTCCAGGCCAGGAACACTGAAGCTTTCTTT. Residues: CASSHLNFQARNTEAFF. The V gene is TRBV14, the J gene TRBJ1-1, with D uncertain. The germline CDR1 and CDR2 sequences are SGHDN and FVKESK. V was cut by 3 bases and J by 1 base, with 18 bases left in between. The CDR3 is 17 amino acids.

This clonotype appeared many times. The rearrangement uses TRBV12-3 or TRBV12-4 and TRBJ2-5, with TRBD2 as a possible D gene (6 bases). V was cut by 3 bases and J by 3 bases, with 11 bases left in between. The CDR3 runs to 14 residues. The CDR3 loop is CASSFGGGEETQYF. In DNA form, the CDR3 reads TGTGCCAGCAGTTTTGGTGGCGGGGAAGAGACCCAGTACTTC.

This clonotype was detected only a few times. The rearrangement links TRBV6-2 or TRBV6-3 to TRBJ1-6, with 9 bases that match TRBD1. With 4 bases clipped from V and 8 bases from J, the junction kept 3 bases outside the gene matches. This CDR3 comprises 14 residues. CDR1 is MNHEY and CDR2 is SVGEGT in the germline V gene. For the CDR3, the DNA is TGTGCCAGCAGTTTCTGGACAGGGGATTCACCCCTCCACTTT. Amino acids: CASSFWTGDSPLHF.

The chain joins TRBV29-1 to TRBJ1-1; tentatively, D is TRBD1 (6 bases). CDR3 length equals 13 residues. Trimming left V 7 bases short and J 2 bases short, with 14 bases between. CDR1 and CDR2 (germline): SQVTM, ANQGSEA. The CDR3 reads CSGSDRCNTEAFF. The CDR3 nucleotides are TGCAGCGGATCGGACAGATGCAACACTGAAGCTTTCTTT. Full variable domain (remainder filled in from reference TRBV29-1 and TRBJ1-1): SAVISQKPSRDICQRGTSLTIQCQVDSQVTMMFWYRQQPGQSLTLIATANQGSEATYESGFVIDKFPISRPNLTFSTLTVSNMSPEDSSIYLCSGSDRCNTEAFFGQGTRLTVV.

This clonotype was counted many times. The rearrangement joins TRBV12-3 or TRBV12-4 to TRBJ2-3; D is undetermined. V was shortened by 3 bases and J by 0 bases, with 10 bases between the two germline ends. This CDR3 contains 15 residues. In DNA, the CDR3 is TGTGCCAGCAGTTTGTTGAGGCGCAGCACAGATACGCAGTATTTT. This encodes CASSLLRRSTDTQYF.

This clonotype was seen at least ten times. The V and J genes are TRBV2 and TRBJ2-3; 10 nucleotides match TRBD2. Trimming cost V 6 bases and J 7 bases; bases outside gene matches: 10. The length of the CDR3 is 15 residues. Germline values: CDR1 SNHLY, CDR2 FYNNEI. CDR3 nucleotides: TGTGCCAGCAGCGCAACAAGCGGGGGGGCCAATACGCAGTATTTT. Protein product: CASSATSGGANTQYF.

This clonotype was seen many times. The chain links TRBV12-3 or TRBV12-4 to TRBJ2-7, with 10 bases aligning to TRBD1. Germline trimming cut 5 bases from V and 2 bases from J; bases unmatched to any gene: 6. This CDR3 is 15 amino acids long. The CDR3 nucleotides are TGTGCCAGCAGTCAAGGACAGGGGGGTGCCTACGAGCAGTACTTC. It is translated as CASSQGQGGAYEQYF.

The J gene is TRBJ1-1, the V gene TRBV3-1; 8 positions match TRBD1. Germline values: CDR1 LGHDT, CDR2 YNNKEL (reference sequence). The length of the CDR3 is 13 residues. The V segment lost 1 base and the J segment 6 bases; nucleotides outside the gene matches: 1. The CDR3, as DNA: TGTGCCAGCAGCCAAGGGACAGGGCCTGAAGCTTTCTTT. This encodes CASSQGTGPEAFF. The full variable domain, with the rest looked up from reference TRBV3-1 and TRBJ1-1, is DTAVSQTPKYLVTQMGNDKSIKCEQNLGHDTMYWYKQDSKKFLKIMFSYNNKELIINETVPNRFSPKSPDKAHLNLHINSLELGDSAVYFCASSQGTGPEAFFGQGTRLTVV.

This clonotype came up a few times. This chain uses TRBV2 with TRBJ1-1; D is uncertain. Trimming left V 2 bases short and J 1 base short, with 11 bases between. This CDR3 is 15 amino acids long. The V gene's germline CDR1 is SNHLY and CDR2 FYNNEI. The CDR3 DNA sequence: TGTGCCAGCAGTGAATTGGGGAGACAGAACACTGAAGCTTTCTTT. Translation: CASSELGRQNTEAFF.

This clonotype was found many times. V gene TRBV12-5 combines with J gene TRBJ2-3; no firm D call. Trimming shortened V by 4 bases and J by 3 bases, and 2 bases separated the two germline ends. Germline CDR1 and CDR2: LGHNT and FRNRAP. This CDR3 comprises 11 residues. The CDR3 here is CASGWTDTQYF. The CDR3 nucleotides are TGTGCTAGTGGTTGGACAGATACGCAGTATTTT.

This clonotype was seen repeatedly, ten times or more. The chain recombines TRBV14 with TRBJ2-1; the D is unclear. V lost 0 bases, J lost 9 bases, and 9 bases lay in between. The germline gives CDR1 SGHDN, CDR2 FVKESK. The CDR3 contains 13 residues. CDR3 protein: CASSQDHFLEQFF. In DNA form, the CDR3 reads TGTGCCAGCAGCCAAGATCACTTCCTTGAGCAGTTCTTC.

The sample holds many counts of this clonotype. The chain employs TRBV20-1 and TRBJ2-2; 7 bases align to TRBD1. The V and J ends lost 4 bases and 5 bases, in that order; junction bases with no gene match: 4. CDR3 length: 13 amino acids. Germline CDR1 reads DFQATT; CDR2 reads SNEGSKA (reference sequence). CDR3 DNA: TGCAGTGCTATCTCAGGGGGTACCGGGGAGCTGTTTTTT. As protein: CSAISGGTGELFF.

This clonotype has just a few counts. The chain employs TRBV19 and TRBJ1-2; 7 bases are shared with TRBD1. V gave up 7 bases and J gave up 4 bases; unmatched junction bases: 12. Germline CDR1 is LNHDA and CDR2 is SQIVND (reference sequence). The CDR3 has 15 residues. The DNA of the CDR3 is TGTGCCAGTACCCCCACCCGGACAGGACGCTATGGCTACACCTTC. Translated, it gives CASTPTRTGRYGYTF.

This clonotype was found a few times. The DNA of the CDR3 is TGTGCCAGCAGCCCACGGGTGAACACTGAAGCTTTCTTT. Residues: CASSPRVNTEAFF. The V gene is TRBV7-8, the J gene TRBJ1-1; D remains unclear. The CDR3 extends over 13 amino acids. The V end was cut by 5 bases, the J end by 0 bases, with 7 bases between. Germline lookup yields CDR1 SGHVS and CDR2 FQNEAQ.

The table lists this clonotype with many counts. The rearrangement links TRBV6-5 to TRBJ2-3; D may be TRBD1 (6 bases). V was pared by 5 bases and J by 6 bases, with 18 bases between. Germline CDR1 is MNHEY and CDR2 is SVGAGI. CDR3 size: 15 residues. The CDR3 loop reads CASSRQTGLSDTQYF. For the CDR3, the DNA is TGTGCCAGCAGTCGACAAACAGGGCTGTCGGATACGCAGTATTTT.

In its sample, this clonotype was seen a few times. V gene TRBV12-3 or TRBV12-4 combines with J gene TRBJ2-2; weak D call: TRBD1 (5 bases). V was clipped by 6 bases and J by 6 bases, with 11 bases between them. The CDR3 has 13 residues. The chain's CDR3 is CASSPWGAGELFF. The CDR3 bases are TGTGCCAGCAGCCCCTGGGGCGCCGGGGAGCTGTTTTTT.

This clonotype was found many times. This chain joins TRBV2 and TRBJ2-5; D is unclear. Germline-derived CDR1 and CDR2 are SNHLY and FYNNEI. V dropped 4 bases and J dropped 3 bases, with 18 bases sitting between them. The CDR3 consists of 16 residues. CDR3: CASSGSLTPLEETQYF. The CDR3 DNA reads TGTGCCAGCAGTGGCTCCCTCACTCCGTTAGAAGAGACCCAGTACTTC.

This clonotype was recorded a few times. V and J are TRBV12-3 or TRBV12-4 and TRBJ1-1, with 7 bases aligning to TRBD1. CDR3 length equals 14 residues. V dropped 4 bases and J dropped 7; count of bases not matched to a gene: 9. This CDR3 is CASSWDRPPDEAFF. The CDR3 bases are TGTGCCAGCAGTTGGGACAGACCCCCGGATGAAGCTTTCTTT.

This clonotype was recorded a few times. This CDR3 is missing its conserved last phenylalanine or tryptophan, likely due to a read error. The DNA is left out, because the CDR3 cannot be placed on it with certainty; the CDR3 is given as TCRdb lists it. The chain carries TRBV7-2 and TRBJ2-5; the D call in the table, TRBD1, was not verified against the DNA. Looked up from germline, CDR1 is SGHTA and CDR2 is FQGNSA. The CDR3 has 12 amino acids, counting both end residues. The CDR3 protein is CASSSGQGPFLI.

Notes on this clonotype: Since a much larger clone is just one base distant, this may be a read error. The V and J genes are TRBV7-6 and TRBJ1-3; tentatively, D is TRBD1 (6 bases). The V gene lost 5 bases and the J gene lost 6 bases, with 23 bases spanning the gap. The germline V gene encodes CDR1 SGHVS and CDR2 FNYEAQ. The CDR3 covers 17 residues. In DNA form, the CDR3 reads TGTGCCAGCAGCCCCTGGGGCCAAACAGGGCATCAAAACACCATATATTTT. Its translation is CASSPWGQTGHQNTIYF.

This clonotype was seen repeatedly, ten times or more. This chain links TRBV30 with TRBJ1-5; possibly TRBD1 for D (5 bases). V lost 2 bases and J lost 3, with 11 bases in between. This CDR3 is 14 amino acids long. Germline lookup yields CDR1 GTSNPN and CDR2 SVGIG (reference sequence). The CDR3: CAWSYPGNNQPQHF. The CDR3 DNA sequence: TGTGCCTGGAGTTATCCAGGGAACAATCAGCCCCAGCATTTT.

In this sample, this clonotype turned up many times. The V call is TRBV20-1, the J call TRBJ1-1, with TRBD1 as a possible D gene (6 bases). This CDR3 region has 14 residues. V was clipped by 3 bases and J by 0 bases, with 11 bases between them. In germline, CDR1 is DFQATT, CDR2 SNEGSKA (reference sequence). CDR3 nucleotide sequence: TGCAGTGCTAGTTCCGGGGACATGAACACTGAAGCTTTCTTT. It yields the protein CSASSGDMNTEAFF.

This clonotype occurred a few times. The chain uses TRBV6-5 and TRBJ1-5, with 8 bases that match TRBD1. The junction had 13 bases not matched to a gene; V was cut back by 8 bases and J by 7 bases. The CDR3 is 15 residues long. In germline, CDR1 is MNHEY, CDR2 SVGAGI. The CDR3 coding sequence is TGTGCCAGCCAACCCGGACAGGGCATGGGGCAGCCCCAGCATTTT. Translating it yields CASQPGQGMGQPQHF.